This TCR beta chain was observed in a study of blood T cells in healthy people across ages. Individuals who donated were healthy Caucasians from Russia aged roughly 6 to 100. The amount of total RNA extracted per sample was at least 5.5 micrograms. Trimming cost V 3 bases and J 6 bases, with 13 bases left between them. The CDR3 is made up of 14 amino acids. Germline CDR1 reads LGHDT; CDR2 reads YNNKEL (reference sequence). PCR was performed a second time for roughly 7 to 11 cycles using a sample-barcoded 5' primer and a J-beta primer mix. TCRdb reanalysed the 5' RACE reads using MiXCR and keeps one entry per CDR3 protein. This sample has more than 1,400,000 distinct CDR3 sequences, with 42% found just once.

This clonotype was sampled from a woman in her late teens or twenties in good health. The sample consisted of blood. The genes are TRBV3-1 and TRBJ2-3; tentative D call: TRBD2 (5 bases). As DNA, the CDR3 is TGTGCCAGCAGCCACTACACTAGGAAGGATACGCAGTATTTT. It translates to CASSHYTRKDTQYF.